This TCR beta chain was sequenced for a study of PD-L1 blockade in urothelial cancer. Study-wide context: As for prior chemotherapy regimens, patients had received 0 to 3. Median T cell yield from blood was roughly 140,000.

This table comes from immunoSEQ multiplex PCR, and its TCRdb copy is limited to in-frame clones, with some not included. The sample includes around 130,000 clones, approximately 84% of them seen just once. Study-wide results and caveats: Better survival was forecast by a pretreatment blood TCR clonality below the median.

As concerns this clone: Its matching antigen is unknown.

The CDR3 runs to 13 residues. The germline V gene has CDR1 SGHAT and CDR2 FQNNGV. V shed 5 bases, J shed 13 bases, and the junction held 7 bases outside the gene matches. The time point was: pretreatment peripheral blood. The origin of this receptor is a man aged 45-65 years with urothelial cancer. Sequences were derived from PBMCs, sampled around atezolizumab (anti-PD-L1) treatment. The V gene is TRBV11-2, the J gene TRBJ1-6; 8 bases are shared with TRBD1. CDR3 in amino acids: CASSVGQGGPLHF. DNA for the CDR3: TGTGCCAGCAGCGTAGGACAGGGTGGGCCCCTCCACTTT.